This is a list of T cell receptor beta chains from one sample in a study of T cells in Graves' hyperthyroidism and ophthalmopathy. TCRdb called the multiplex PCR reads again in MiXCR, with one record for every CDR3 protein. The profile covers hundreds of thousands of distinct CDR3 sequences, with roughly 14% appearing a single time and roughly an eighth taken by the ten largest. The sample taken for sequencing was blood. These receptors all stem from a man aged 18 to 30 with Graves' ophthalmopathy. CDR3s include the opening cysteine and the closing phenylalanine or tryptophan. The D gene is left open where the match is weak. Clone size is given for some rows only: seen once, a few or many times, or a class if the clone is expanded.

j_call	d_call	v_call	clone_size	cdr3_aa	cdr3_nt
TRBJ1-2	.	TRBV30	many	CAWSSDSYGYTF	TGTGCCTGGAGTTCGGACAGCTATGGCTACACCTTC
TRBJ2-7	.	TRBV20-1	many	CSAREGEREQYF	TGCAGTGCTAGAGAGGGGGAGCGCGAGCAGTACTTC
TRBJ1-5	.	TRBV20-1	many	CSVFSPPGDQPQHF	TGCAGCGTCTTCTCCCCTCCGGGCGATCAGCCCCAGCATTTT
TRBJ1-2	TRBD1	TRBV12-3/TRBV12-4	many	CASSGTAANYGYTF	TGTGCCAGCAGCGGGACAGCAGCTAACTATGGCTACACCTTC
TRBJ2-7	.	TRBV7-9	many	CASSFVPYEQYF	TGTGCCAGCAGCTTTGTCCCCTACGAGCAGTACTTC
TRBJ1-5	.	TRBV7-8	few	CASSPTFVRYSNQPQHF	TGTGCCAGCAGTCCAACTTTTGTCAGATATAGCAATCAGCCCCAGCATTTT
TRBJ2-6	.	TRBV7-2	many	CASSLDPVAAGANVLTF	TGTGCCAGCAGCTTAGACCCAGTAGCGGCTGGGGCCAACGTCCTGACTTTC
TRBJ2-1	.	TRBV11-3	many	CASSLRGTHNEQFF	TGTGCCAGCAGCCTACGGGGGACACACAATGAGCAGTTCTTC
TRBJ2-7	TRBD2	TRBV12-3/TRBV12-4	.	CASSLEGLAVEQYF	TGTGCCAGCAGTTTGGAGGGACTAGCAGTCGAGCAGTACTTC
TRBJ2-6	TRBD1	TRBV11-3	.	CASGQGASSGANVLTF	TGTGCCAGCGGACAGGGGGCGAGCTCTGGGGCCAACGTCCTGACTTTC
TRBJ1-2	.	TRBV6-1	many	CASSEILVGYGYTF	TGTGCCAGCAGTGAAATCCTAGTTGGCTATGGCTACACCTTC
TRBJ2-6	.	TRBV29-1	.	CSVGSARSGANVLTF	TGCAGCGTTGGGTCTGCCCGCTCTGGGGCCAACGTCCTGACTTTC
TRBJ1-1	.	TRBV12-3/TRBV12-4	many	CASSLVGAGMNTEAFF	TGTGCCAGCAGTTTGGTGGGGGCTGGCATGAACACTGAAGCTTTCTTT
TRBJ2-3	.	TRBV20-1	many	CSARGPHLYTQYF	TGCAGTGCTAGAGGACCCCACTTATATACGCAGTATTTT
TRBJ2-1	TRBD2	TRBV5-1	many	CASSLGLAGGSINEQFF	TGCGCCAGCAGCTTAGGACTAGCGGGGGGGTCCATCAATGAGCAGTTCTTC
TRBJ1-2	.	TRBV20-1	many	CSASPGEGYTF	TGCAGTGCTAGCCCAGGGGAGGGCTACACCTTC
TRBJ2-3	TRBD2	TRBV19	.	CASRIAGGGRTDTQYF	TGTGCCAGTCGTATAGCCGGGGGCGGGAGGACAGATACGCAGTATTTT
TRBJ1-1	TRBD1	TRBV10-3	few	CAISRTGTAEAFF	TGTGCCATCAGCAGGACAGGGACGGCTGAAGCTTTCTTT
TRBJ2-7	.	TRBV6-1	many	CASSYAAESYEQYF	TGTGCCAGCAGTTACGCGGCCGAGTCCTACGAGCAGTACTTC
TRBJ2-1	TRBD2	TRBV14	many	CASSPTSGSFNEQFF	TGTGCCAGCAGCCCTACTAGCGGGAGTTTCAATGAGCAGTTCTTC
TRBJ1-1	.	TRBV5-1	few	CASSLGLRGENTEAFF	TGCGCCAGCAGCTTGGGCCTCAGGGGAGAGAACACTGAAGCTTTCTTT
TRBJ2-7	TRBD2	TRBV5-1	.	CASSSHGTSGASYEQYF	TGCGCCAGCAGCTCCCATGGGACTAGCGGGGCATCGTACGAGCAGTACTTC
TRBJ2-7	TRBD2	TRBV20-1	.	CSASRGGGGYEQYF	TGCAGTGCCTCCCGGGGGGGGGGTGGCTACGAGCAGTACTTC
TRBJ1-4	TRBD1	TRBV2	once	CATAGQRATNEKLFF	TGTGCCACCGCGGGACAGCGTGCAACTAATGAAAAACTGTTTTTT
TRBJ2-6	.	TRBV5-4	.	CASSYPGIGANVLTF	TGTGCCAGCAGTTACCCAGGGATAGGGGCCAACGTCCTGACTTTC
TRBJ2-2	TRBD2	TRBV9	many	CASSQDTSGRSTGELFF	TGTGCCAGCAGCCAAGACACTAGCGGGAGGTCTACCGGGGAGCTGTTTTTT
TRBJ2-1	TRBD2	TRBV14	many	CASSLGEGRPYNEQFF	TGTGCCAGCAGCCTGGGGGAGGGCCGCCCCTACAATGAGCAGTTCTTC
TRBJ2-3	.	TRBV7-9	.	CASSPPAGVTDTQYF	TGTGCCAGCAGCCCCCCGGCAGGGGTCACAGATACGCAGTATTTT
TRBJ2-1	TRBD1	TRBV19	.	CASSIVVGTGQYEQFF	TGTGCCAGTAGTATCGTAGTTGGGACAGGGCAATATGAGCAGTTCTTC
TRBJ2-3	.	TRBV6-5	many	CASSYSARAPPTDTQYF	TGTGCCAGCAGTTACTCGGCGCGGGCCCCCCCCACAGATACGCAGTATTTT
TRBJ1-2	.	TRBV20-1	many	CSARSSGVDGYTF	TGCAGTGCTAGATCCTCAGGGGTCGATGGCTACACCTTC
TRBJ2-7	.	TRBV6-1	many	CASKVGEASSYEQYF	TGTGCCAGCAAAGTTGGGGAGGCAAGCTCCTACGAGCAGTACTTC
TRBJ2-5	.	TRBV11-2	many	CASSHYRFVEETQYF	TGTGCCAGCAGCCACTACAGATTTGTAGAAGAGACCCAGTACTTC
TRBJ1-1	TRBD1	TRBV6-5	few	CASSYGSGQGNFGHAEAFF	TGTGCCAGCAGTTACGGGAGTGGACAGGGGAATTTCGGTCACGCTGAAGCTTTCTTT
TRBJ1-6	TRBD1	TRBV19	few	CASRDRGSSPLHF	TGTGCCAGTAGGGACAGGGGAAGTTCACCCCTCCACTTT
TRBJ2-2	.	TRBV27	many	CASSLLGGTNTGELFF	TGTGCCAGCAGTTTACTTGGCGGGACGAACACCGGGGAGCTGTTTTTT
TRBJ2-2	.	TRBV12-3/TRBV12-4	many	CASTRSGGHGELFF	TGTGCCAGCACCCGCTCAGGGGGGCACGGGGAGCTGTTTTTT
TRBJ2-2	.	TRBV10-2	few	CASSEDAAVPGELFF	TGCGCCAGCAGTGAGGATGCGGCGGTTCCCGGGGAGCTGTTTTTT
TRBJ1-5	.	TRBV30	.	CAWSKQGGNQPQHF	TGTGCCTGGAGTAAACAGGGCGGCAATCAGCCCCAGCATTTT
TRBJ2-1	.	TRBV7-3	many	CASSRYGSSYNEQFF	TGTGCCAGCAGTAGATATGGGAGCTCCTACAATGAGCAGTTCTTC
TRBJ2-2	.	TRBV12-5	many	CASGLDWAHGELFF	TGTGCTAGTGGTTTGGACTGGGCTCACGGGGAGCTGTTTTTT